Many counts were recorded for the clone carrying this T cell receptor beta chain. Its antigen is unidentified. The data derive from a study of naive and memory T cell subsets. Regarding the study as a whole: Over 90% of naive TCR sequences appeared only once after error correction, unlike memory subsets. Diversity fell and Gini index rose from naive through CM, EM, EMRA. Especially in CD8 cells, naive repertoires contained a few larger clonotypes, possibly CD45RA-re-expressing memory cells.

An equimolar mix of two oligonucleotides served as the beta constant-region primer for TRBC1 and TRBC2. Ligated cDNA was amplified by four rounds of PCR with nested alpha and beta constant-region primers and SP2. TCRdb reanalysed the UMI-ligation and nested PCR reads using MiXCR and keeps one entry per CDR3 protein. The profile shows about 150,000 distinct CDR3 sequences, roughly 20% of them singletons. The receptor was isolated from a human donor in good health. The material sequenced was naive CD4+ T cells from blood.

The CDR3 nucleotides are TGTGCCAGCAGCCAAGATCAGGGGGGCATAAGCCATGAGCAGTTCTTC. It translates to CASSQDQGGISHEQFF. V usage is TRBV3-1 and J usage is TRBJ2-1; D perhaps matches TRBD1 (7 bases). This CDR3 contains 16 residues. Germline V CDR1 and CDR2: LGHDT, YNNKEL (reference sequence). V was pared by 0 bases and J by 8 bases, with 17 bases between.